These T cell receptor beta chains were read from a single sample in a study of Tregs in tolerant kidney transplant recipients. Assay used: immunoSEQ multiplex PCR; TCRdb lists only in-frame clones, some missing. This sample has around 50,000 clones, with over 85% found just once. Sequences were derived from CD8+ T cells from blood (PBMCs), sampled 12 months after the transplant. These receptors were obtained from a human patient who received a combined kidney and bone marrow transplant. Some T cells here may be from the graft donor. CDR3s include the opening cysteine and the closing phenylalanine or tryptophan. Fields, in order: V gene, D gene, J gene, clone size, CDR3 protein, CDR3 DNA. D genes are given only for firm matches. Clone size is stated in some rows and not others, as once, few, many or a class when expanded.

TRBV5-1	NA	TRBJ2-2	NA	CASSLSPGPPPPGELFF	TGCGCCAGCAGCTTGTCTCCAGGGCCTCCCCCCCCCGGGGAGCTGTTTTTT
TRBV27	NA	TRBJ2-4	NA	CASSLSAKNIQYF	TGTGCCAGCAGTTTAAGCGCCAAAAACATTCAGTACTTC
TRBV27	NA	TRBJ2-5	medium-sized	CASSFGYRETQYF	TGTGCCAGCAGTTTTGGCTACAGAGAGACCCAGTACTTC
TRBV9	NA	TRBJ2-6	NA	CASSVGGSGANVLTF	TGTGCCAGCAGCGTCGGGGGATCTGGGGCCAACGTCCTGACTTTC
TRBV4-3	TRBD1	TRBJ2-7	NA	CASSQGQGQTYEQYF	TGCGCCAGCAGCCAAGGTCAGGGACAGACCTACGAGCAGTACTTC
TRBV19	NA	TRBJ1-1	NA	CASTDPDSVNTEAFF	TGTGCCAGTACCGACCCGGACAGTGTGAACACTGAAGCTTTCTTT
TRBV5-8	TRBD1	TRBJ1-5	NA	CASSFIPGQGAQPQHF	TGTGCCAGCAGCTTTATACCGGGACAGGGGGCGCAGCCCCAGCATTTT
TRBV10-3	TRBD2	TRBJ2-7	few	CATEGRETSYEQYF	TGTGCCACCGAGGGGCGGGAGACATCCTACGAGCAGTACTTC
TRBV11-2	TRBD2	TRBJ2-7	NA	CASSLGTSGRSVYEQYF	TGTGCCAGCAGCTTAGGTACTAGCGGGAGGAGTGTCTACGAGCAGTACTTC
TRBV13	NA	TRBJ1-1	few	CASSSWETSRLMNTEAFF	TGTGCCAGCAGCTCGTGGGAGACAAGTCGACTTATGAACACTGAAGCTTTCTTT
TRBV13	TRBD1	TRBJ2-1	NA	CASSLAGQVTYNEQFF	TGTGCCAGCAGCTTAGCGGGACAGGTAACCTACAATGAGCAGTTCTTC
TRBV19	TRBD1	TRBJ1-2	NA	CASSIAGQAYYGYTF	TGTGCCAGTAGTATAGCCGGACAGGCCTACTATGGCTACACCTTC
TRBV7-8	TRBD1	TRBJ1-1	once	CASSRTGNTEAFF	TGTGCCAGCAGTCGGACAGGGAACACTGAAGCTTTCTTT
TRBV7-9	TRBD1	TRBJ1-2	NA	CASGNRGTDYGYTF	TGTGCCAGCGGGAACAGGGGGACAGACTATGGCTACACCTTC
TRBV28	NA	TRBJ1-6	NA	CASRPLPNSPLHF	TGTGCCAGCAGGCCCCTACCAAATTCACCCCTCCACTTT
TRBV2	TRBD1	TRBJ1-2	NA	CASSEARRGHYGYTF	TGTGCCAGCAGTGAAGCGCGGAGGGGGCACTATGGCTACACCTTC
TRBV7-9	NA	TRBJ1-3	NA	CASRQRGNTIYF	TGTGCCAGCAGGCAACGGGGAAACACCATATATTTT
TRBV7-6	NA	TRBJ1-1	NA	CASSLQGSGGTEAFF	TGTGCCAGCAGCTTACAGGGGTCGGGCGGCACTGAAGCTTTCTTT
TRBV2	NA	TRBJ2-1	few	CASSEFVDEQFF	TGTGCCAGCAGTGAGTTCGTCGATGAGCAGTTCTTC
TRBV4-3	TRBD2	TRBJ2-7	NA	CASSQARLAGPSYEQYF	TGCGCCAGCAGCCAAGCCCGACTAGCGGGTCCCTCCTACGAGCAGTACTTC
TRBV6-4	NA	TRBJ1-1	NA	CASSRRYGSNTEAFF	TGTGCCAGCAGCCGGCGGTACGGTTCTAACACTGAAGCTTTCTTT
TRBV6-6	NA	TRBJ2-5	NA	CASRKELQETQYF	TGTGCCAGCAGGAAGGAGCTTCAAGAGACCCAGTACTTC
TRBV28	TRBD1	TRBJ2-2	NA	CASSSGTGPHTGELFF	TGTGCCAGCAGTTCAGGGACAGGACCCCACACCGGGGAGCTGTTTTTT
TRBV7-2	TRBD2	TRBJ2-7	NA	CASSETRSGGLEQYF	TGTGCCAGCAGCGAAACCCGTAGCGGGGGACTCGAGCAGTACTTC
TRBV5-6	NA	TRBJ2-7	NA	CASSQGSYEQYF	TGTGCCAGCAGCCAGGGGTCCTACGAGCAGTACTTC
TRBV13	TRBD2	TRBJ2-1	NA	CASSFGTSGGPGNEQFF	TGTGCCAGCAGCTTCGGGACTAGCGGGGGGCCGGGGAATGAGCAGTTCTTC
TRBV11-3	NA	TRBJ1-1	NA	CASSPRGAGQLNTEAFF	TGTGCCAGCTCCCCTAGGGGCGCCGGACAATTGAACACTGAAGCTTTCTTT
TRBV7-3	TRBD1	TRBJ2-2	NA	CASSQLPGQGAEDGELFF	TGTGCCAGCAGCCAACTGCCGGGACAGGGGGCCGAGGACGGGGAGCTGTTTTTT
TRBV15	NA	TRBJ2-3	NA	CATDEVTGTDTQYF	TGTGCCACCGATGAGGTTACCGGCACAGATACGCAGTATTTT
TRBV29-1	NA	TRBJ2-1	once	CSVEEVRDEQFF	TGCAGCGTTGAAGAGGTCCGCGATGAGCAGTTCTTC
TRBV9	NA	TRBJ2-5	once	CASSVDPMGGTGEETQYF	TGTGCCAGCAGCGTAGACCCCATGGGGGGTACAGGGGAAGAGACCCAGTACTTC
TRBV5-1	TRBD2	TRBJ2-3	NA	CASSFQRESPDTQYF	TGCGCCAGCAGCTTTCAGCGGGAGTCTCCAGATACGCAGTATTTT
TRBV29-1	NA	TRBJ1-2	NA	CSAGHISDGYTF	TGCAGCGCCGGACATATTTCGGATGGCTACACCTTC
TRBV7-2	TRBD1	TRBJ2-7	NA	CASSHTLDRGYYEQYF	TGTGCCAGCAGTCATACCTTGGACAGGGGGTACTACGAGCAGTACTTC
TRBV5-1	NA	TRBJ1-5	NA	CASSLVFPGGNQPQHF	TGCGCCAGCAGCTTGGTATTCCCAGGGGGCAATCAGCCCCAGCATTTT
TRBV28	TRBD2	TRBJ2-1	NA	CASSWGVQASGSFF	TGTGCCAGCAGTTGGGGGGTTCAAGCTAGCGGGAGCTTCTTC
TRBV19	TRBD1	TRBJ2-5	NA	CASSIGDRTSGTQYF	TGTGCCAGTAGTATAGGGGACAGGACCTCAGGGACCCAGTACTTC
TRBV11-2	NA	TRBJ1-2	NA	CASSLDSPHYGYTF	TGTGCCAGCAGCTTGGACAGTCCTCATTATGGCTACACCTTC
TRBV5-1	TRBD1	TRBJ2-5	NA	CASSETGGWQETQYF	TGCGCCAGCAGCGAGACAGGGGGTTGGCAAGAGACCCAGTACTTC
TRBV7-2	NA	TRBJ2-7	NA	CASSLVGSSSYEQYF	TGTGCCAGCAGCTTAGTAGGGTCTAGCTCCTACGAGCAGTACTTC
TRBV9	NA	TRBJ1-2	NA	CASSETGGYGYTF	TGTGCCAGCAGTGAGACCGGGGGCTATGGCTACACCTTC
TRBV7-9	NA	TRBJ1-6	NA	CASRPLGVNTYNSPLHF	TGTGCCAGCAGACCCTTAGGGGTGAACACCTATAATTCACCCCTCCACTTT
TRBV2	NA	TRBJ1-1	NA	CASREGPNTEAFF	TGTGCCAGCAGAGAAGGGCCAAACACTGAAGCTTTCTTT
TRBV18	TRBD1	TRBJ2-7	NA	CASSPPDRGYYEQYF	TGTGCCAGCTCACCTCCGGACAGGGGGTACTACGAGCAGTACTTC